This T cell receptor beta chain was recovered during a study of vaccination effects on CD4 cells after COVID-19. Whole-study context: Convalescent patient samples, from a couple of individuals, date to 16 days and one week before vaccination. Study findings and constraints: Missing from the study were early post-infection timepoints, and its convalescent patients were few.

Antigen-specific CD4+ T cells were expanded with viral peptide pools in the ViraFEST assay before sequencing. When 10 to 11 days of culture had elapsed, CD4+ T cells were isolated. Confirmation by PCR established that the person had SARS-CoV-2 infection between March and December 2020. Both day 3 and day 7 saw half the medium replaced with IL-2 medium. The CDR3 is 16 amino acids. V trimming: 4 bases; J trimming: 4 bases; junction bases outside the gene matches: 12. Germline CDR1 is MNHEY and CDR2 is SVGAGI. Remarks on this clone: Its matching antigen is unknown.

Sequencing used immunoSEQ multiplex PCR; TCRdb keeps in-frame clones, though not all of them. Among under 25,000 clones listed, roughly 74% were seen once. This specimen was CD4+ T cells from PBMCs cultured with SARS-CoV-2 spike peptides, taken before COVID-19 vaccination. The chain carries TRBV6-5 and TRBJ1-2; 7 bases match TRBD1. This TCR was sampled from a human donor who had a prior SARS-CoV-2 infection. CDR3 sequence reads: CASSFSGGPYPYGYTF. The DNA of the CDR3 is TGTGCCAGCAGTTTTTCAGGGGGTCCCTATCCCTATGGCTACACCTTC.